One sample yielded the 27 T cell receptor beta chains listed below, sequenced in a study of blood T cell repertoires in COVID-19. Produced via immunoSEQ multiplex PCR; TCRdb's table is partial and in-frame only. Among 130,000 to 150,000 clones, just under 90% were seen once, and the ten largest hold approximately 9%. What was sequenced was peripheral blood. The receptors were gathered from a woman aged 45-65 years with active or convalescent COVID-19.

The chain employs TRBV6-5 and TRBJ1-1; no reliable D call. The germline V gene encodes CDR1 MNHEY and CDR2 SVGAGI. The CDR3 extends over 15 amino acids. Trimming took 2 bases from V and 6 from J, leaving 16 bases between them. The CDR3 here is CASSYRRPGSAEAFF. CDR3 DNA sequence: TGTGCCAGCAGTTACCGACGACCGGGAAGCGCTGAAGCTTTCTTT.

The V and J genes are TRBV7-9 and TRBJ1-5, with D possibly matching TRBD1 (6 bases). Trimming stripped 0 bases from V and 5 bases from J, with 8 bases between. CDR3 length: 14 amino acids. Germline assignment: CDR1 SEHNR and CDR2 FQNEAQ (reference sequence). The CDR3: CASSLAGGHQPQHF. The CDR3 bases are TGTGCCAGCAGCTTAGCCGGGGGGCATCAGCCCCAGCATTTT.

V gene TRBV11-2 combines with J gene TRBJ2-1; 9 bases are a match to TRBD2. CDR1 is SGHAT, CDR2 FQNNGV, per germline. The CDR3 is 15 residues long. Trimming at V came to 3 bases and at J to 9 bases, leaving 9 bases not matched to a gene. CDR3 region: CASSFGTSSRSEQFF. Written as DNA, the CDR3 is TGTGCCAGCAGCTTCGGGACTAGCTCCCGGAGTGAGCAGTTCTTC.

The J gene is TRBJ1-1, the V gene TRBV10-3, with 9 bases identical to TRBD1. Germline CDR1 and CDR2: ENHRY and SYGVKD. V was pared by 10 bases and J by 11 bases, with 20 bases of the junction left unmatched. The CDR3 totals 15 residues. The CDR3: CATLGKGTGPLSAFF. CDR3 DNA: TGTGCCACCCTTGGAAAAGGGACAGGGCCCCTGTCGGCTTTCTTT.

The V and J genes are TRBV6-6 and TRBJ1-2; TRBD1 matches 7 bases. CDR1 is MNHNY, CDR2 SVGAGI, per germline (reference sequence). Trimming removed 4 bases from V and 4 bases from J; junction bases left unmatched: 3. The length of the CDR3 is 13 residues. CDR3 nucleotides: TGTGCCAGCAGTTCGACAGGGCCCTATGGCTACACCTTC. Translated, it gives CASSSTGPYGYTF.

For the CDR3, the DNA is TGTGCCAGCAGCTTAGGAGGGGACTTTAGCAATCAGCCCCAGCATTTT. Translating gives CASSLGGDFSNQPQHF. V is TRBV7-9 and J is TRBJ1-5; D perhaps matches TRBD1 (5 bases). CDR3 length: 16 amino acids. Deletions cut 1 base from V and 0 bases from J, with 10 bases between. Germline V gene sequence: CDR1 SEHNR, CDR2 FQNEAQ (reference sequence).

This clone was found once. V is TRBV27 and J is TRBJ2-7; 7 bases match TRBD2. Germline V gives CDR1 MNHEY, CDR2 SMNVEV (reference sequence). CDR3 length equals 17 residues. V lost 5 bases to trimming and J lost 2 bases; unmatched junction nucleotides: 15. CDR3 nucleotides: TGTGCCAGCAGTCCCTCACGGGGGGACCTTAGGCCCTACGAGCAGTACTTC. As protein: CASSPSRGDLRPYEQYF.

This sequence joins TRBV10-3 and TRBJ2-7, with D perhaps TRBD2 (6 bases). The V end lost 6 bases, the J end lost 3 bases, and 15 bases lay between the germline ends. The CDR3 consists of 14 residues. From germline, CDR1 is ENHRY and CDR2 SYGVKD. The chain's CDR3 is CAISLTTEGYEQYF. The CDR3 DNA is TGTGCCATCAGCCTCACCACGGAGGGCTACGAGCAGTACTTC.

The chain employs TRBV13 and TRBJ1-4; D not resolved. The CDR3 covers 18 residues. Looked up from germline, CDR1 is PRHDT and CDR2 is FYEKMQ (reference sequence). V shed 5 bases and J shed 8 bases, with 27 bases lying between them. The CDR3 is CASSILSIMNLFAEKLFF. CDR3 sequence (DNA): TGTGCCAGCAGCATACTCTCTATAATGAATCTGTTTGCAGAAAAACTGTTTTTT.

The V call is TRBV6-2 or TRBV6-3, the J call TRBJ1-1; D is ambiguous. The ends were cut back, 4 bases at V and 2 bases at J, with 8 bases in the middle. The CDR3 is made up of 13 amino acids. CDR1 and CDR2 (germline): MNHEY, SVGEGT. CDR3 region: CASSLTRNTEAFF. CDR3 nucleotide sequence: TGTGCCAGCAGTTTGACACGAAACACTGAAGCTTTCTTT.

V gene TRBV30 combines with J gene TRBJ1-5, with a weak D call TRBD1 (6 bases). CDR1 and CDR2 (germline): GTSNPN, SVGIG (reference sequence). The V gene lost 1 base and the J gene lost 0 bases, with 19 bases spanning the gap. The CDR3 extends over 18 amino acids. The chain's CDR3 is CAWSASRTALYSNQPQHF. As DNA, the CDR3 is TGTGCCTGGAGTGCCTCGAGGACAGCCCTTTATAGCAATCAGCCCCAGCATTTT.

The chain has TRBV12-5 and TRBJ1-5; D is unclear. The CDR3 covers 15 residues. Germline CDR1 reads LGHNT; CDR2 reads FRNRAP. V was cut by 1 base and J by 1 base, with 8 bases left in between. CDR3 in DNA: TGTGCTAGTGGTTTGGAAGCGGGAAGCAATCAGCCCCAGCATTTT. Translation gives CASGLEAGSNQPQHF.

The chain employs TRBV30 and TRBJ2-1; no clear D gene. Germline loops: CDR1 GTSNPN, CDR2 SVGIG (reference sequence). The V end lost 0 bases, the J end lost 6 bases, and 21 bases lay between the germline ends. This CDR3 contains 17 residues. The CDR3 DNA follows: TGTGCCTGGAGTGTACTTTCCCTTCGAGCCAGAGGCAATGAGCAGTTCTTC. Translated: CAWSVLSLRARGNEQFF.

The rearrangement uses TRBV27 and TRBJ2-7; TRBD1 matches at 9 bases. The CDR3 totals 15 residues. Germline CDR1 MNHEY, CDR2 SMNVEV (reference sequence). V shed 5 bases and J 3 bases; nucleotides not matched to a gene: 8. The CDR3 coding sequence is TGTGCCAGCAGTCGACCGGGACAGGGACTCTACGAGCAGTACTTC. Protein product: CASSRPGQGLYEQYF.

This chain connects TRBV3-1 (or the pseudogene TRBV3-2) to TRBJ1-2; D may be TRBD1 (5 bases). The V and J ends lost 7 bases and 6 bases respectively, with 15 bases between them. CDR1 and CDR2 from the germline V gene are LGHDT and YNNKEL (reference sequence). The CDR3 has 13 amino acids. CDR3 bases: TGTGCCAGCAACAACGGGGGGGATCATGGCTACACCTTC. Its protein is CASNNGGDHGYTF.

Turning to this clone: Other DNA sequences in this sample translate to the same CDR3. The chain employs TRBV19 and TRBJ1-5; D gene uncertain. This CDR3 is 15 amino acids long. The ends were cut back, 1 base at V and 2 bases at J, with 9 bases in the middle. Germline assignment: CDR1 LNHDA and CDR2 SQIVND (reference sequence). CDR3 sequence reads: CASSIGPGGNQPQHF. CDR3 bases: TGTGCCAGTAGTATAGGGCCGGGAGGCAATCAGCCCCAGCATTTT. Filled out from reference TRBV19 and TRBJ1-5, the complete variable domain reads DGGITQSPKYLFRKEGQNVTLSCEQNLNHDAMYWYRQDPGQGLRLIYYSQIVNDFQKGDIAEGYSVSREKKESFPLTVTSAQKNPTAFYLCASSIGPGGNQPQHFGDGTRLSIL.

This clone was picked up a small number of times. V gene TRBV27 combines with J gene TRBJ1-2; 8 bases map to TRBD1. The CDR3 contains 13 residues. The J segment lost 3 bases and the V segment lost 5 bases, leaving 2 bases of the junction unmatched. Per the germline V gene, CDR1 is MNHEY and CDR2 is SMNVEV (reference sequence). The CDR3 bases are TGTGCCAGCAGTCCGACAGGGGACTATGGCTACACCTTC. Amino acid sequence: CASSPTGDYGYTF.

CDR3 sequence (DNA): TGTGCCAGCAGTTACTCCAGGAACACTGAAGCTTTCTTT. Translation gives CASSYSRNTEAFF. The V gene is TRBV6-2 or TRBV6-3, the J gene TRBJ1-1; no firm D call. Germline assignment: CDR1 MNHEY and CDR2 SVGEGT. V was clipped by 0 bases and J by 1 base, with 3 bases between them. The CDR3 covers 13 residues.

The CDR3 nucleotides read TGTGCCAGCGACGGAGGGAAGTGCTATGGCTACACCTTC. Translation gives CASDGGKCYGYTF. This rearrangement joins TRBV21-1 to TRBJ1-2. TRBV21-1 is a pseudogene. The CDR3 is made up of 13 amino acids.

This rearrangement joins TRBV3-1 (or the pseudogene TRBV3-2) to TRBJ1-1, with D unclear. Trimming stripped 3 bases from V and 10 bases from J, with 18 bases between. Germline assignment: CDR1 LGHDT and CDR2 YNNKEL (reference sequence). The CDR3 extends over 14 amino acids. The CDR3 spells CASSHYRPRGRAFF. The CDR3, as DNA: TGTGCCAGCAGCCATTACCGCCCCAGAGGAAGAGCTTTCTTT.

The chain is built from TRBV7-8 and TRBJ1-1; 10 bases agree with TRBD1. V lost 1 base and J lost 2; bases outside the gene matches: 4. Per germline, CDR1 SGHVS and CDR2 FQNEAQ. This CDR3 has 16 amino acids. The CDR3 is CASSLGTGGSNTEAFF. CDR3 DNA: TGTGCCAGCAGCTTAGGGACAGGGGGTAGTAACACTGAAGCTTTCTTT. Looking up the rest from reference TRBV7-8 and TRBJ1-1 gives the full variable domain: GAGVSQSPRYKVAKRGQDVALRCDPISGHVSLFWYQQALGQGPEFLTYFQNEAQLDKSGLPSDRFFAERPEGSVSTLKIQRTQQEDSAVYLCASSLGTGGSNTEAFFGQGTRLTVV.

V and J are TRBV18 and TRBJ2-5; the D gene is possibly TRBD1 (5 bases). This CDR3 contains 15 residues. Trimming cost V 2 bases and J 5 bases, with 15 bases left between them. CDR1 KGHSH and CDR2 LQKENI come from the germline V gene. The CDR3 protein is CASSPRLGVKETQYF. In DNA form, the CDR3 reads TGTGCCAGCTCACCAAGGCTAGGGGTTAAGGAGACCCAGTACTTC.

The chain carries TRBV30 and TRBJ1-5; a possible D gene is TRBD1 (5 bases). Trimming took off 0 bases at V and 0 bases at J, with 6 bases between the two ends. Germline V lookup: CDR1 GTSNPN, CDR2 SVGIG (reference sequence). The CDR3 extends over 14 amino acids. CDR3 nucleotides: TGTGCCTGGAGTGTTACAGGTAGCAATCAGCCCCAGCATTTT. Translation gives CAWSVTGSNQPQHF.

V usage is TRBV19 and J usage is TRBJ1-1; TRBD1 matches 7 bases. Trimming removed 6 bases from V and 7 bases from J; junction bases left unmatched: 8. Looked up from germline, CDR1 is LNHDA and CDR2 is SQIVND (reference sequence). CDR3 length: 13 residues. The CDR3 region is CASSQTGLGEAFF. In DNA, the CDR3 is TGTGCCAGTAGCCAGACAGGGTTGGGTGAAGCTTTCTTT.

The gene calls are TRBV29-1 and TRBJ2-5, with TRBD1 matching over 9 bases. Trimming at V came to 3 bases and at J to 1 base, leaving 0 bases not matched to a gene. Germline CDR1 is SQVTM and CDR2 is ANQGSEA. The CDR3 is 13 amino acids. The CDR3 nucleotides are TGCAGCGTTGAGACAGGGGGCCAAGAGACCCAGTACTTC. Protein: CSVETGGQETQYF.

The rearrangement links TRBV7-8 to TRBJ2-1, with 9 bases matching TRBD2. Germline-derived CDR1 and CDR2 are SGHVS and FQNEAQ. The junction had 14 bases not matched to a gene; V was cut back by 2 bases and J by 9 bases. The CDR3 runs to 17 residues. The CDR3 reads CASSLSFSGSGRVEQFF. CDR3 coding DNA: TGTGCCAGCAGCTTAAGCTTTAGTGGTAGCGGGAGAGTTGAGCAGTTCTTC.

V and J are TRBV5-1 and TRBJ1-4, with TRBD1 as a possible D gene (5 bases). Trimming left V 0 bases short and J 6 bases short, with 18 bases between. Germline-derived CDR1 and CDR2 are SGHRS and YFSETQ. The CDR3 loop spans 17 amino acids. The CDR3 nucleotides are TGCGCCAGCAGCTTGGGGATCTCGGGCAGGGTGGATGAAAAACTGTTTTTT. It codes for CASSLGISGRVDEKLFF. The variable domain in full, with the rest retrieved from reference TRBV5-1 and TRBJ1-4, is KAGVTQTPRYLIKTRGQQVTLSCSPISGHRSVSWYQQTPGQGLQFLFEYFSETQRNKGNFPGRFSGRQFSNSRSEMNVSTLELGDSALYLCASSLGISGRVDEKLFFGSGTQLSVL.